The entry below gives a single T cell receptor beta chain sequence along with its context. This entry is derived from a study of blood T cell repertoires in COVID-19. V lost 5 bases and J lost 0, with 11 bases in between. Per the germline V gene, CDR1 is LNHDA and CDR2 is SQIVND (reference sequence). This CDR3 comprises 15 residues. Measured with immunoSEQ multiplex PCR; TCRdb has only the in-frame clones, and not every one. Among approximately 250,000 clones listed, roughly 88% were seen once. Each recovered donor of Cohort 3 presented with two negative PCRs, clearance, or symptom resolution. The sequence was collected from a woman aged 25 to 39 who had recovered from COVID-19. Sequencing was performed on PBMCs or T cells enriched from blood (not recorded which). The chain is built from TRBV19 and TRBJ2-1; weak D call: TRBD1 (5 bases). CDR3 protein: CASSSGQLSYNEQFF. The DNA for the CDR3 is TGTGCCAGTAGTTCTGGACAACTCTCCTACAATGAGCAGTTCTTC.